A single sample gave rise to the 21 T cell receptor beta chains below, sequenced in a study of cytomegalovirus exposure and HLA in healthy donors. This PCR relied on a set of 60 Vbeta primers and 13 Jbeta primers. Measured with immunoSEQ multiplex PCR; TCRdb has only the in-frame clones, and not every one. The table records around 160,000 clones, roughly 80% of them present only once. Sequencing used PBMCs. Source of these receptors: a male donor in good health and CMV-seropositive.

This chain uses TRBV7-9 with TRBJ1-6, with TRBD1 matching over 9 bases. Germline trimming cut 5 bases from V and 10 bases from J; bases unmatched to any gene: 15. There are 17 residues in the CDR3. From germline, CDR1 is SEHNR and CDR2 FQNEAQ (reference sequence). In DNA, the CDR3 is TGTGCCAGCAGCCCGGGACGACCGGGACAGGGTGGATCACCCCTCCACTTT. Encoded protein: CASSPGRPGQGGSPLHF.

The chain employs TRBV9 and TRBJ1-2; D uncertain. The CDR3 loop spans 12 amino acids. From germline, CDR1 is SGDLS and CDR2 YYNGEE. V was trimmed by 4 bases and J by 8 bases, leaving 12 bases between them. The CDR3 is CASSSGIGGYTF. CDR3 coding DNA: TGTGCCAGCAGCTCCGGGATTGGCGGCTACACCTTC. The entire variable domain, with the rest obtained from reference TRBV9 and TRBJ1-2, is as follows: DSGVTQTPKHLITATGQRVTLRCSPRSGDLSVYWYQQSLDQGLQFLIQYYNGEERAKGNILERFSAQQFPDLHSELNLSSLELGDSALYFCASSSGIGGYTFGSGTRLTVV.

This CDR3 reads CASSPGLSQETQYF. CDR3 in DNA: TGTGCCAGCAGCCCGGGACTTTCCCAAGAGACCCAGTACTTC. The rearrangement uses TRBV7-9 and TRBJ2-5, with D possibly matching TRBD2 (6 bases). Germline V gene sequence: CDR1 SEHNR, CDR2 FQNEAQ (reference sequence). V dropped 5 bases and J dropped 1 base, with 11 bases sitting between them. The CDR3 is 14 amino acids.

The chain carries TRBV4-1 and TRBJ2-3, with D maybe TRBD2 (7 bases). Germline V CDR1 and CDR2: MGHRA, YSYEKL. The CDR3 is 15 amino acids. V dropped 4 bases and J dropped 3 bases, with 14 bases sitting between them. The CDR3 DNA sequence: TGCGCCAGCAGCCCGGGGGGCCTAGGTACAGATACGCAGTATTTT. Translated: CASSPGGLGTDTQYF.

This clone showed up just once. The chain is built from TRBV10-3 and TRBJ2-1; 8 nucleotides agree with TRBD2. Germline loops: CDR1 ENHRY, CDR2 SYGVKD. V shed 3 bases, J shed 7 bases, and the junction held 8 bases outside the gene matches. CDR3 length: 15 residues. The chain's CDR3 is CAISDFGGARNEQFF. The CDR3 DNA follows: TGTGCCATCAGTGATTTCGGGGGGGCGCGAAATGAGCAGTTCTTC.

The chain recombines TRBV6-6 with TRBJ2-4; TRBD1 matches 8 bases. The J segment lost 0 bases and the V segment lost 5 bases, leaving 6 bases of the junction unmatched. Germline V lookup: CDR1 MNHNY, CDR2 SVGAGI (reference sequence). The CDR3 has 16 residues. CDR3 nucleotides: TGTGCCAGCAGTAGAGGACAGGGACTAGCCAAAAACATTCAGTACTTC. Amino acids: CASSRGQGLAKNIQYF.

The rearrangement uses TRBV6-6 and TRBJ1-2; D unclear. This CDR3 comprises 13 residues. V was clipped by 2 bases and J by 6 bases, with 10 bases between them. Germline V CDR1 and CDR2: MNHNY, SVGAGI (reference sequence). The CDR3 DNA follows: TGTGCCAGCAGTTACAACGGACTGGATGGCTACACCTTC. The encoded protein is CASSYNGLDGYTF.

V is TRBV6-5 and J is TRBJ1-1; D is ambiguous. Trimming took 0 bases from V and 4 from J, leaving 15 bases between them. From germline, CDR1 is MNHEY and CDR2 SVGAGI. The CDR3 is made up of 16 amino acids. The CDR3 nucleotides are TGTGCCAGCAGTTACTCGTTGTGGGAGATGGGCACTGAAGCTTTCTTT. Translation gives CASSYSLWEMGTEAFF.

The chain uses TRBV27 and TRBJ1-2, with TRBD1 identical over 7 bases. From germline, CDR1 is MNHEY and CDR2 SMNVEV (reference sequence). J lost 8 bases, V lost 3 bases, and 15 bases had no gene match. The CDR3 sequence is 16 residues long. Written as DNA, the CDR3 is TGTGCCAGCAGTTTTGAAAATACAGGGGCGGATCGGGGCTACACCTTC. Its translation: CASSFENTGADRGYTF.

The CDR3: CASSGQGPSSYNSPLHF. DNA for the CDR3: TGTGCCAGCAGTGGGCAGGGGCCCAGCTCCTATAATTCACCCCTCCACTTT. This chain links TRBV25-1 with TRBJ1-6; tentative D call: TRBD1 (6 bases). The ends were cut back, 4 bases at V and 0 bases at J, with 13 bases in the middle. Germline CDR1 reads MGHDK; CDR2 reads SYGVNS. The CDR3 has 17 amino acids.

V usage is TRBV28 and J usage is TRBJ2-1; 8 bases align to TRBD1. From germline, CDR1 is MDHEN and CDR2 SYDVKM. CDR3 length: 12 amino acids. The V and J ends lost 9 bases and 14 bases, in that order; junction bases with no gene match: 12. The CDR3 sequence: CASSRFPGGEFF. In DNA, the CDR3 is TGTGCCAGTTCCCGGTTCCCAGGGGGCGAGTTCTTC.

V is TRBV5-1 and J is TRBJ2-6, with D uncertain. Between the trimmed V and J ends, which lost 1 base and 0 bases, there was a span of 11 bases. The CDR3 is 17 residues long. Germline CDR1 SGHRS, CDR2 YFSETQ. This CDR3 is CASSLNRRGSGANVLTF. CDR3 nucleotides: TGCGCCAGCAGCTTGAATAGACGCGGCTCTGGGGCCAACGTCCTGACTTTC.

The gene calls are TRBV4-1 and TRBJ1-6; 10 positions match TRBD1. The V gene's germline CDR1 is MGHRA and CDR2 YSYEKL. This CDR3 region has 16 residues. After removal of 3 bases from V and 6 bases from J, the junction contained 5 bases not matched to a gene. This CDR3 reads CASSQPRDRGNSPLHF. The CDR3 DNA follows: TGCGCCAGCAGCCAGCCCCGGGACAGGGGTAATTCACCCCTCCACTTT.

This clone was counted a few times. V usage is TRBV18 and J usage is TRBJ1-2; 8 positions match TRBD1. CDR1 is KGHSH, CDR2 LQKENI, per germline. V was clipped by 0 bases and J by 10 bases; unmatched bases: 7. There are 14 residues in the CDR3. CDR3 bases: TGTGCCAGCTCACCACCGAGACAGGGGACTTACTACACCTTC. Amino acid sequence: CASSPPRQGTYYTF.

This clone was detected a few times. The conserved final phenylalanine or tryptophan is absent from the CDR3, which likely points to a read error. The DNA is left out, because the CDR3 cannot be placed on it with certainty; the CDR3 is given as TCRdb lists it. The chain joins TRBV19 to TRBJ2-7; the table's D call of TRBD2 was not tested on the DNA. Germline loops: CDR1 LNHDA, CDR2 SQIVND (reference sequence). The CDR3 sequence runs 13 residues, both termini included. CDR3 loop: CASRRTSGRAPLP.

This chain connects TRBV18 to TRBJ2-7; TRBD1 matches 9 bases. The CDR3 contains 16 residues. Trimming cost V 4 bases and J 2 bases; bases outside gene matches: 9. Germline CDR1 KGHSH, CDR2 LQKENI. The CDR3 bases are TGTGCCAGCTCACTAAAAGACGGGACAGGGACCTACGAGCAGTACTTC. Translation gives CASSLKDGTGTYEQYF. Together with reference TRBV18 and TRBJ2-7, the CDR3 gives the full variable domain: NAGVMQNPRHLVRRRGQEARLRCSPMKGHSHVYWYRQLPEEGLKFMVYLQKENIIDESGMPKERFSAEFPKEGPSILRIQQVVRGDSAAYFCASSLKDGTGTYEQYFGPGTRLTVT.

The chain is built from TRBV6-1 and TRBJ2-7, with TRBD1 as a possible D gene (5 bases). There are 16 residues in the CDR3. Between the trimmed V and J ends, which lost 1 base and 2 bases, there was a span of 15 bases. Germline CDR1 is MNHNS and CDR2 is SASEGT. The CDR3 DNA sequence: TGTGCCAGCAGTGAAGTGGGGCAGGGTACCCCCTACGAGCAGTACTTC. This encodes CASSEVGQGTPYEQYF.

CDR3 region: CASSFGRQGGSYGYTF. CDR3 in DNA: TGTGCCAGCAGCTTTGGGCGACAGGGAGGTTCTTATGGCTACACCTTC. J is TRBJ1-2 and V is TRBV13; 7 positions match TRBD1. With V trimmed by 3 bases and J by 5 bases, 12 bases remained unmatched. Germline V gives CDR1 PRHDT, CDR2 FYEKMQ (reference sequence). The CDR3 has 16 amino acids.

The CDR3 here is CASSLALAEISTDTQYF. CDR3 nucleotides: TGCGCCAGCAGCTTGGCTCTAGCGGAGATTAGCACAGATACGCAGTATTTT. V usage is TRBV5-1 and J usage is TRBJ2-3, with 7 bases fitting TRBD2. The CDR3 spans 17 residues. From germline, CDR1 is SGHRS and CDR2 YFSETQ. Trimming took 0 bases from V and 0 from J; bases not matched to a gene: 7.

The chain is built from TRBV7-9 and TRBJ1-6, with a tentative D call TRBD1 (5 bases). The CDR3 totals 14 residues. Germline V gene sequence: CDR1 SEHNR, CDR2 FQNEAQ (reference sequence). Trimming pared 2 bases from V and 10 bases from J, leaving 12 bases between. As DNA, the CDR3 is TGTGCCAGCAGCTTAATGGGGGGAAAGTCACCCCTCCACTTT. Its translation is CASSLMGGKSPLHF.

This clone was recorded only once. V and J are TRBV30 and TRBJ2-7, with D maybe TRBD1 (6 bases). This CDR3 has 15 amino acids. Germline values: CDR1 GTSNPN, CDR2 SVGIG (reference sequence). Trimming left V 2 bases short and J 0 bases short, with 14 bases between. CDR3 in amino acids: CAWSLGAGASYEQYF. CDR3 coding DNA: TGTGCCTGGAGTCTAGGGGCAGGGGCCTCCTACGAGCAGTACTTC.